These 15 T cell receptor beta chains were all obtained from the same sample, sequenced in a study of identical twins. TCRdb reprocessed the 5' RACE reads with MiXCR, giving one entry per CDR3 protein. The sample holds 250,000 or so distinct CDR3 sequences; about 8.3% are singletons and the top ten take less than 4%. The same sample was also used in a study of yellow fever vaccine responses in identical twins.

The sequenced sample consisted of CD8+ T cells sorted from blood. These TCRs come from a woman aged 18-29 years in good health.

At least ten counts were recorded for this clonotype. J is TRBJ2-1 and V is TRBV27, with TRBD2 identical over 7 bases. The germline CDR1 and CDR2 sequences are MNHEY and SMNVEV (reference sequence). The V segment lost 6 bases and the J segment 7 bases; nucleotides outside the gene matches: 6. CDR3 length: 13 amino acids. The CDR3 spells CASSMNSGNEQFF. DNA for the CDR3: TGTGCCAGCAGCATGAATAGCGGGAATGAGCAGTTCTTC.

This clonotype was detected many times. The J gene is TRBJ2-1, the V gene TRBV7-9; D is uncertain. The ends were cut back, 6 bases at V and 2 bases at J, with 5 bases in the middle. The CDR3 spans 12 residues. Germline V gene data show CDR1 as SEHNR and CDR2 as FQNEAQ (reference sequence). The CDR3: CASRDPYNEQFF. Written as DNA, the CDR3 is TGTGCCAGCAGGGATCCCTACAATGAGCAGTTCTTC.

V is TRBV7-9 and J is TRBJ2-3, with 8 bases that match TRBD2. This CDR3 has 15 residues. Germline lookup yields CDR1 SEHNR and CDR2 FQNEAQ (reference sequence). J gave up 0 bases and V 4 bases, and 3 bases lay outside the gene matches. The CDR3 sequence: CASSSRTSSTDTQYF. Written as DNA, the CDR3 is TGTGCCAGCAGCTCGCGGACTAGCAGCACAGATACGCAGTATTTT.

This chain joins TRBV4-3 and TRBJ2-5; D gene uncertain. CDR1 is LGHNA, CDR2 YSLEER, per germline. The CDR3 consists of 15 residues. Trimming cost V 4 bases and J 4 bases, with 16 bases left between them. CDR3 nucleotide sequence: TGCGCCAGCAGCCCGCTTCTAGGGTACGGAGAGACCCAGTACTTC. Amino acids: CASSPLLGYGETQYF.

The CDR3 loop is CASSQEESPGYYEQYF. The CDR3 DNA reads TGCGCCAGCAGCCAAGAGGAGTCCCCGGGATACTACGAGCAGTACTTC. V usage is TRBV4-3 and J usage is TRBJ2-7, with D perhaps matching TRBD2 (5 bases). Germline CDR1 is LGHNA and CDR2 is YSLEER. V lost 0 bases and J lost 3, with 15 bases in between. CDR3 size: 16 residues.

Many counts were recorded for this clonotype. The genes are TRBV12-3 or TRBV12-4 and TRBJ2-5; D is unclear. The CDR3 spans 14 residues. Deletions cut 5 bases from V and 3 bases from J, with 13 bases between. The CDR3 reads CASSPPNSKETQYF. The CDR3, as DNA: TGTGCCAGCAGTCCACCCAACTCCAAAGAGACCCAGTACTTC.

This clonotype came up a few times. This chain links TRBV27 with TRBJ1-5; 9 bases agree with TRBD1. The CDR3 is made up of 14 amino acids. The V gene end was trimmed by 3 bases and the J gene end by 7 bases; junction bases not matched to a gene: 4. The germline gives CDR1 MNHEY, CDR2 SMNVEV (reference sequence). The CDR3 protein is CASSFGQGSQPQHF. The CDR3 nucleotides are TGTGCCAGCAGTTTCGGACAGGGGAGCCAGCCCCAGCATTTT.

This clonotype was picked up a small number of times. This chain connects TRBV4-1 to TRBJ2-3; the D gene is possibly TRBD1 (5 bases). Germline V gene data show CDR1 as MGHRA and CDR2 as YSYEKL. V dropped 1 base and J dropped 0 bases, with 11 bases sitting between them. This CDR3 contains 16 residues. The CDR3 region has the DNA TGCGCCAGCAGCCAAGGCGCGACAGTCAGCACAGATACGCAGTATTTT. It specifies CASSQGATVSTDTQYF.

In its sample, this clonotype was seen many times. The gene calls are TRBV28 and TRBJ1-2, with D tentatively TRBD1 (5 bases). The CDR3 totals 15 residues. Trimming removed 5 bases from V and 0 bases from J, with 13 bases in between. Germline V gene lookup returns CDR1 MDHEN and CDR2 SYDVKM. The DNA of the CDR3 is TGTGCCAGCAGTGGGACTAATCTAGCTAACTATGGCTACACCTTC. This codes for CASSGTNLANYGYTF.

This clonotype was found a few times. The gene calls are TRBV20-1 and TRBJ1-6; no definite D call. This CDR3 contains 10 residues. CDR1 is DFQATT, CDR2 SNEGSKA, per germline (reference sequence). V shed 6 bases and J shed 9 bases, with 6 bases lying between them. CDR3 in amino acids: CSARPSPLHF. Written as DNA, the CDR3 is TGCAGTGCCAGACCTTCACCCCTCCACTTT.

This clonotype was seen a few times. The J gene is TRBJ2-7, the V gene TRBV6-2 or TRBV6-3; D unclear. Trimming shortened V by 7 bases and J by 2 bases, and 12 bases separated the two germline ends. Germline loops: CDR1 MNHEY, CDR2 SVGEGT. The CDR3 length is 13 residues. The CDR3 sequence is CASTPVGPYEQYF. The DNA of the CDR3 is TGTGCCAGCACCCCGGTGGGCCCCTACGAGCAGTACTTC.

In this sample, this clonotype turned up many times. V and J are TRBV29-1 and TRBJ2-3, with no clear D. Trimming left V 0 bases short and J 0 bases short, with 13 bases between. Germline CDR1 is SQVTM and CDR2 is ANQGSEA. There are 16 residues in the CDR3. The CDR3 DNA is TGCAGCGTTGAAGATTGGGGTCGAACTAGCACAGATACGCAGTATTTT. Residues: CSVEDWGRTSTDTQYF.

This clonotype appeared a few times. The J gene is TRBJ2-7, the V gene TRBV6-9; D is possibly TRBD1 or TRBD2 (6 bases each). The V gene's germline CDR1 is MNHGY and CDR2 SVAAGI. The CDR3 length is 17 residues. V lost 4 bases and J lost 2, with 21 bases in between. CDR3 amino acids: CASSWIGGSKVAYEQYF. CDR3 sequence (DNA): TGTGCCAGCAGTTGGATCGGGGGCAGCAAAGTCGCCTACGAGCAGTACTTC.

In this sample, this clonotype turned up a few times. The rearrangement links TRBV6-2 or TRBV6-3 to TRBJ2-5; 14 bases line up with TRBD2. V was clipped by 0 bases and J by 4 bases; unmatched bases: 4. CDR1 is MNHEY, CDR2 SVGEGT, per germline. The CDR3 spans 17 residues. The CDR3 DNA reads as TGTGCCAGCAGTTACTCTGGACTAGCGGGAGGTTCAGAGACCCAGTACTTC. Amino acids: CASSYSGLAGGSETQYF.

The chain has TRBV7-9 and TRBJ2-7, with 7 bases that match TRBD1. CDR1 and CDR2 (germline): SEHNR, FQNEAQ (reference sequence). V lost 4 bases and J lost 2; bases outside the gene matches: 5. The CDR3 runs 14 residues. Here the CDR3 DNA reads TGTGCCAGCAGCTCGTGGGACAGCACCTACGAGCAGTACTTC. Translated, it gives CASSSWDSTYEQYF.